This passage covers 20 T cell receptor beta chains from one sample sequenced in a study of a mutant IDH1 vaccine in newly diagnosed glioma (dated by TCRdb to about 2021). Library generation was performed with the immunoSEQ multiplex PCR assay. TCRdb's version of the immuneACCESS table is confined to in-frame rearrangements and falls short of the full clone set. An unresolved V gene accounts for under half of the shortfall where checked; the remainder is of unknown origin. This sample lists about 48,000 clones; more than 60% were detected once. Roughly 6.2% of the sample is in the top ten clones. What this sample's time point label stands for: week 35, safety follow-up. Every vaccine dose consisted of 300 ug of a 20-mer mutant IDH1 peptide in Montanide, administered subcutaneously together with topical imiquimod. Their recognized antigens are unknown. Sequences were derived from PBMCs, sampled from a glioma patient whose treatment included an IDH1 peptide vaccine. The receptors stem from a man in his forties with glioma.

The chain couples TRBV6-1 to TRBJ2-7; TRBD2 matches at 8 bases. V shed 4 bases, J shed 7 bases, and the junction held 9 bases outside the gene matches. Germline values: CDR1 MNHNS, CDR2 SASEGT. This CDR3 has 14 residues. The CDR3 DNA sequence: TGTGCCAGCAGTGCTGGACTAGCTGATGGTGAGCAGTACTTC. This encodes CASSAGLADGEQYF.

The rearrangement joins TRBV7-9 to TRBJ1-2; 7 positions agree with TRBD1. CDR3 length equals 15 residues. Germline CDR1 reads SEHNR; CDR2 reads FQNEAQ (reference sequence). Trimming removed 1 base from V and 4 bases from J; junction bases left unmatched: 6. The CDR3 DNA reads as TGTGCCAGCAGCTTAGATGTGGGACAGCTCTATGGCTACACCTTC. It encodes CASSLDVGQLYGYTF.

V usage is TRBV25-1 and J usage is TRBJ1-1; 9 bases align to TRBD1. Germline V gene sequence: CDR1 MGHDK, CDR2 SYGVNS. V trimming: 4 bases; J trimming: 0 bases; junction bases outside the gene matches: 3. This CDR3 region has 15 residues. This chain's CDR3 is CASSGDRGMNTEAFF. The CDR3 nucleotides are TGTGCCAGCAGTGGTGACAGGGGGATGAACACTGAAGCTTTCTTT.

V is TRBV5-8 and J is TRBJ1-4; a possible D gene is TRBD1 (6 bases). Germline V gene sequence: CDR1 SGHTS, CDR2 YDEGEE. The V end lost 4 bases, the J end lost 10 bases, and 20 bases lay between the germline ends. There are 15 residues in the CDR3. The CDR3 DNA reads as TGTGCCAGCAGCCCAGGGGCCCCCAGAGGTCGAAAACTGTTTTTT. This translates into CASSPGAPRGRKLFF.

The CDR3 loop is CASSLGSYPYQETQYF. The CDR3 DNA follows: TGTGCCAGCAGCCTTGGGAGCTATCCCTATCAAGAGACCCAGTACTTC. This sequence joins TRBV5-4 and TRBJ2-5, with D possibly being TRBD2 (5 bases). Deletions cut 4 bases from V and 2 bases from J, with 18 bases between. The germline V gene has CDR1 SGHNT and CDR2 YYREEE (reference sequence). The CDR3 totals 16 residues.

This clone was detected only a few times. This rearrangement joins TRBV5-1 to TRBJ1-2; D unclear. CDR1 and CDR2 (germline): SGHRS, YFSETQ. The CDR3 is made up of 15 amino acids. V was pared by 5 bases and J by 1 base, with 15 bases between. In DNA form, the CDR3 reads TGCGCCAGCAGAACCCTGACGGGTCATAACTATGGCTACACCTTC. Its translation is CASRTLTGHNYGYTF.

In this sample, this clone turned up a few times. The chain recombines TRBV11-2 with TRBJ1-5; D gene unclear. V was trimmed by 5 bases and J by 0 bases, leaving 11 bases between them. Germline V gene lookup returns CDR1 SGHAT and CDR2 FQNNGV. This CDR3 has 15 amino acids. The CDR3 protein is CASSSTASSNQPQHF. The CDR3 DNA is TGTGCCAGCAGCAGTACTGCCAGTAGCAATCAGCCCCAGCATTTT.

This clone was observed once. CDR3 coding DNA: TGTGCCAGCAGTGAAGCGCTAGCTAGCTCTGGGGCCAACGTCCTGACTTTC. This encodes CASSEALASSGANVLTF. V usage is TRBV2 and J usage is TRBJ2-6, with a tentative D call TRBD2 (5 bases). This CDR3 contains 17 residues. Trimming took 0 bases from V and 0 from J, leaving 9 bases between them. CDR1 is SNHLY, CDR2 FYNNEI, per germline.

The J gene is TRBJ2-5, the V gene TRBV6-5; D remains ambiguous. The CDR3 loop spans 13 amino acids. V lost 0 bases to trimming and J lost 1 base, with 3 bases between them. Per the germline V gene, CDR1 is MNHEY and CDR2 is SVGAGI. The CDR3 spells CASSYSIQETQYF. The DNA of the CDR3 is TGTGCCAGCAGTTACTCGATCCAAGAGACCCAGTACTTC.

This chain uses TRBV7-9 with TRBJ2-7; D may correspond to TRBD1 or TRBD2 (7 bases each). Germline V gene sequence: CDR1 SEHNR, CDR2 FQNEAQ (reference sequence). The CDR3 has 13 amino acids. Between the trimmed V and J ends, which lost 5 bases and 5 bases, there was a span of 13 bases. The CDR3 is CASSVQGRDEQYF. CDR3 nucleotides: TGTGCCAGCAGCGTACAGGGGAGGGACGAGCAGTACTTC.

The chain recombines TRBV4-1 with TRBJ2-7; D uncertain. Germline V lookup: CDR1 MGHRA, CDR2 YSYEKL. The CDR3 has 14 amino acids. The V end was cut by 1 base, the J end by 3 bases, with 10 bases between. The CDR3 nucleotides are TGCGCCAGCAGCCAAGCCCTAGGAAGCTACGAGCAGTACTTC. Protein sequence: CASSQALGSYEQYF.

This clone showed up just a few times. The chain recombines TRBV7-9 with TRBJ2-5, with a weak D call TRBD1 (6 bases). CDR3 length: 14 residues. Trimming took off 7 bases at V and 2 bases at J, with 14 bases between the two ends. Germline CDR1 and CDR2: SEHNR and FQNEAQ (reference sequence). Here the CDR3 DNA reads TGTGCCAGCACCACGAGGACAGAACAAGAGACCCAGTACTTC. Translated: CASTTRTEQETQYF.

The V gene is TRBV7-2, the J gene TRBJ1-1; D is perhaps TRBD1 (5 bases). The CDR3 consists of 15 residues. V dropped 1 base and J dropped 4 bases, with 13 bases sitting between them. From germline, CDR1 is SGHTA and CDR2 FQGNSA. The CDR3: CASSLEGRGSTEAFF. The CDR3 DNA follows: TGTGCCAGCAGCTTAGAGGGGAGAGGGAGCACTGAAGCTTTCTTT.

The J gene is TRBJ2-3, the V gene TRBV7-6, with 7 bases aligning to TRBD2. The junction had 0 bases not matched to a gene; V was cut back by 5 bases and J by 1 base. This CDR3 has 13 residues. CDR1 SGHVS and CDR2 FNYEAQ come from the germline V gene. CDR3 region: CASSRGGTDTQYF. Written as DNA, the CDR3 is TGTGCCAGCAGCCGGGGGGGCACAGATACGCAGTATTTT.

The genes are TRBV5-1 and TRBJ2-2; TRBD2 agrees at 10 bases. The CDR3 has 17 amino acids. Trimming took 0 bases from V and 4 from J; bases not matched to a gene: 6. Germline-derived CDR1 and CDR2 are SGHRS and YFSETQ. The CDR3 protein is CASSLVAGGWRTGELFF. CDR3 DNA sequence: TGCGCCAGCAGCTTGGTAGCGGGGGGATGGCGCACCGGGGAGCTGTTTTTT.

The CDR3 spells CASSPGLSPQETQYF. The CDR3 bases are TGCGCCAGCAGCCCGGGGCTAAGTCCCCAAGAGACCCAGTACTTC. This rearrangement joins TRBV5-1 to TRBJ2-5; D may correspond to TRBD1 or TRBD2 (5 bases each). The CDR3 extends over 15 amino acids. Trimming removed 4 bases from V and 1 base from J, with 14 bases in between. CDR1 is SGHRS, CDR2 YFSETQ, per germline. The whole variable domain, filled in from reference TRBV5-1 and TRBJ2-5, reads KAGVTQTPRYLIKTRGQQVTLSCSPISGHRSVSWYQQTPGQGLQFLFEYFSETQRNKGNFPGRFSGRQFSNSRSEMNVSTLELGDSALYLCASSPGLSPQETQYFGPGTRLLVL.

V gene TRBV5-1 combines with J gene TRBJ2-5; 8 nucleotides line up with TRBD1. After removal of 4 bases from V and 5 bases from J, the junction contained 13 bases not matched to a gene. The CDR3 totals 16 residues. Germline-derived CDR1 and CDR2 are SGHRS and YFSETQ. The CDR3 DNA reads as TGCGCCAGCAGCGGGGGAATTACAGGGGGAAGGGAGACCCAGTACTTC. This encodes CASSGGITGGRETQYF.

This clone was found a few times. DNA for the CDR3: TGTGCCTCCCGAGACGGGGACTTCGACGAGCAGTACTTC. Translating it yields CASRDGDFDEQYF. The genes are TRBV7-8 and TRBJ2-7; D is perhaps TRBD2 (6 bases). CDR3 size: 13 residues. V gave up 11 bases and J gave up 5 bases, with 19 bases separating them. The germline V gene has CDR1 SGHVS and CDR2 FQNEAQ.

The rearrangement uses TRBV5-1 and TRBJ2-3; TRBD2 agrees at 12 bases. With V trimmed by 2 bases and J by 2 bases, 3 bases remained unmatched. CDR3 size: 16 residues. CDR1 is SGHRS, CDR2 YFSETQ, per germline. The CDR3 reads CASSFTSGGYTDTQYF. The CDR3, as DNA: TGCGCCAGCAGCTTTACTAGCGGGGGGTACACAGATACGCAGTATTTT.

The chain uses TRBV10-3 and TRBJ2-1; D gene uncertain. This CDR3 has 11 residues. Deletions cut 10 bases from V and 6 bases from J, with 10 bases between. Germline CDR1 is ENHRY and CDR2 is SYGVKD. CDR3 coding DNA: TGTGCCACCATGAGGACCAATGAGCAGTTCTTC. Translating gives CATMRTNEQFF.